A selection of T cell receptor beta chains follows, all from one sample in a study of blood T cell repertoires in COVID-19. Repertoires were generated with immunoSEQ multiplex PCR, while TCRdb's copy carries only in-frame clones and drops some. The table records roughly 200,000 clones, around 90% of them present only once. The specimen sequenced was peripheral blood. All receptors derive from a man aged 55-75 years with active or convalescent COVID-19. CDR3s include the opening cysteine and the closing phenylalanine or tryptophan. Each record gives: V gene, D gene, clone size, J gene, CDR3 DNA, CDR3 protein. D genes are given only for firm matches. Where a row states a size, it is once, few, many or the class of an expanded clone; other rows omit it.

TRBV6-5	TRBD1	.	TRBJ1-1	TGTGCCAGTCAGGGGGGTAACACTGAAGCTTTCTTT	CASQGGNTEAFF
TRBV11-2	TRBD1	.	TRBJ1-1	TGTGCCAGCAGCTCCCTGACAGGGGGTTACACTGAAGCTTTCTTT	CASSSLTGGYTEAFF
TRBV11-2	TRBD2	few	TRBJ2-7	TGTGCCAGCAGCTCACCCGGGACTACCCGTCACAAGGGACAGTACTTC	CASSSPGTTRHKGQYF
TRBV27	TRBD1	once	TRBJ1-2	TGTGCCAGCAGCCCCACGACAGGGTTGATCGGCTACACCTTC	CASSPTTGLIGYTF
TRBV5-1	.	once	TRBJ1-1	TGCGCCAGCAGCCCCCTAGGCCGAGGGGAAGCTTTCTTT	CASSPLGRGEAFF
TRBV7-3	TRBD1	.	TRBJ2-1	TGTGCCAGCAGCTTAAGCACAGGGGGCGTTGAGCAGTTCTTC	CASSLSTGGVEQFF
TRBV19	.	.	TRBJ1-5	TGTGCCAGTAGTATAGACTTACCTCAGGGATGGTTCAATCAGCCCCAGCATTTT	CASSIDLPQGWFNQPQHF
TRBV27	TRBD1	.	TRBJ1-5	TGTGCCAGCAGTTACAGGGGGGGGACGCAGCCCCAGCATTTT	CASSYRGGTQPQHF
TRBV6-4	.	.	TRBJ2-7	TGTGCCAGCAGTGTCCAGAAACCCCGGGACACTCAGACAAGTTACGAGCAGTACTTC	CASSVQKPRDTQTSYEQYF
TRBV19	TRBD2	.	TRBJ2-3	TGTGCCAGTAGTATCCGGGGTTGGACTAGCGGGGGAGGGAACACAGATACGCAGTATTTT	CASSIRGWTSGGGNTDTQYF
TRBV13	.	.	TRBJ2-5	TGTGCCAGCAGCCCGACTCCGCAAGAGACCCAGTACTTC	CASSPTPQETQYF
TRBV12-3/TRBV12-4	.	.	TRBJ2-2	TGTGCCAGCAGTTCTCCCGGGTCGGGGGAGCTGTTTTTT	CASSSPGSGELFF
TRBV4-1	.	.	TRBJ1-2	TGCGCCAGCAGCGGGAACCAGGGTGGGGGCTACACCTTC	CASSGNQGGGYTF
TRBV2	TRBD1	.	TRBJ2-3	TGTGCCAGCAGTGGAGGCTGGGACAGGGTGACAGATACGCAGTATTTT	CASSGGWDRVTDTQYF
TRBV11-2	.	once	TRBJ2-3	TGTGCCAGCAGCTTACAACTCGGAGCAGATACGCAGTATTTT	CASSLQLGADTQYF
TRBV28	.	.	TRBJ2-7	TGTGCCAGCAGTTTTGGGGCCAGCGCCTACGAGCAGTACTTC	CASSFGASAYEQYF
TRBV6-5	TRBD1	.	TRBJ2-3	TGTGCCAGCGGAAGGGGGCGTCGCACAGATACGCAGTATTTT	CASGRGRRTDTQYF
TRBV30	.	.	TRBJ2-1	TGTGCCTGGAGTTTGGGCGTCACCTACAATGAGCAGTTCTTC	CAWSLGVTYNEQFF
TRBV29-1	TRBD2	.	TRBJ2-7	TGCAGCGTTTTCGTGACTAGCGGGGCCTACGAGCAGTACTTC	CSVFVTSGAYEQYF
TRBV2	TRBD1	.	TRBJ1-3	TGTGCCAGCAGCTTCAGACAGGGTCTCGGCATCTCTGGAAACACCATATATTTT	CASSFRQGLGISGNTIYF
TRBV4-2	.	few	TRBJ2-7	TGTGCCAGCAGCCAGTATCGGGACAAGCCCTACGAGCAGTACTTC	CASSQYRDKPYEQYF
TRBV6-6	.	.	TRBJ2-2	TGTGCCAGCAGTCCCCATGACAGGTTTACCGGGGAGCTGTTTTTT	CASSPHDRFTGELFF
TRBV18	.	.	TRBJ2-3	TGTGCCAGCTCACCGGGGCCGCCTGGCACAGATACGCAGTATTTT	CASSPGPPGTDTQYF
TRBV5-1	.	.	TRBJ1-3	TGCGCCAGCAGCTTGGCCATCGGGGCTGGAAACACCATATATTTT	CASSLAIGAGNTIYF
TRBV18	TRBD1	few	TRBJ1-2	TGTGCCAGCTCGCCGGACAGGGGCGATGGCTACACCTTC	CASSPDRGDGYTF
TRBV5-1	TRBD1	.	TRBJ2-1	TGCGCCAGCAGCGCGGAACCGGGACAGACGTACAATGAGCAGTTCTTC	CASSAEPGQTYNEQFF
TRBV6-5	TRBD1	.	TRBJ2-7	TGTGCCAGCAGTTACTCGTCTCAGGGGGCAGGCGAGCAGTACTTC	CASSYSSQGAGEQYF
TRBV24-1	.	.	TRBJ2-5	TGTGCCACCGGCCAGGGGAACCAAGAGACCCAGTACTTC	CATGQGNQETQYF
TRBV4-1	TRBD1	once	TRBJ2-3	TGCGCCAGCAGCCAAGATGGGACAGGAGGTACGCAGTATTTT	CASSQDGTGGTQYF
TRBV5-1	TRBD1	.	TRBJ2-1	TGCGCCAGCAGCCCCGGACAGGGGGCTTACAATGAGCAGTTCTTC	CASSPGQGAYNEQFF
TRBV24-1	.	.	TRBJ2-3	TGTGCCACCGAACAGGGCTTTGGGACAGATACGCAGTATTTT	CATEQGFGTDTQYF
TRBV19	.	.	TRBJ2-5	TGTGCCAGTAGTAGGGGGCCCCTCCGTGAGACCCAGTACTTC	CASSRGPLRETQYF
TRBV7-2	.	.	TRBJ2-5	TGTGCCAGCAGCGAACTGGGGCAACCCATCAAAGAGACCCAGTACTTC	CASSELGQPIKETQYF
TRBV23-1	TRBD1	.	TRBJ1-4	TGCGCCAGCAACGACAGGGCCCCTCTTCAAACTAATGAAAAACTGTTTTTT	CASNDRAPLQTNEKLFF
TRBV10-3	.	.	TRBJ1-1	TGTGCCATCAGTGCAGGGCAGGTTATCACTGAAGCTTTCTTT	CAISAGQVITEAFF
TRBV27	TRBD1	.	TRBJ2-3	TGTGCCAGCAGCCGGCCGGGACAGAGCACAGATACGCAGTATTTT	CASSRPGQSTDTQYF
TRBV5-6	TRBD1	.	TRBJ1-5	TGTGCCAGCAGCTACGGGACAGGTCATAGCAATCAGCCCCAGCATTTT	CASSYGTGHSNQPQHF
TRBV11-3	TRBD2	.	TRBJ2-5	TGTGCCAGCAGCTCGGCCGGGACTAGCGGGGGAGAGACCCAGTACTTC	CASSSAGTSGGETQYF
TRBV29-1	.	.	TRBJ2-7	TGCAGCGTACGAAACTCCAGCGGTTACGAGCAGTACTTC	CSVRNSSGYEQYF
TRBV7-2	TRBD2	.	TRBJ2-1	TGTGCCAGCAGCCCGGCAGCAGGCGGGGGTAGGCATGAGCAGTTCTTC	CASSPAAGGGRHEQFF
TRBV12-3/TRBV12-4	TRBD1	.	TRBJ1-5	TGTGCCAGCGAAGAGGGGGCAGGTCAGCCCCAGCATTTT	CASEEGAGQPQHF
TRBV18	.	.	TRBJ1-3	TGTGCCAGCTCACCGCCAGGGGATAGAAACACCATATATTTT	CASSPPGDRNTIYF
TRBV12-3/TRBV12-4	.	few	TRBJ2-3	TGTGCCAGCAGTTTAAGAGGCACAGATACGCAGTATTTT	CASSLRGTDTQYF
TRBV5-8	TRBD1	.	TRBJ2-7	TGTGCCAGCAGCTTGGGGGACAGGTATTCCTACGAGCAGTACTTC	CASSLGDRYSYEQYF
TRBV10-3	TRBD2	.	TRBJ2-5	TGTGCCATCAGTGATCCCCGGCTAGCGGGTCTAGAGACCCAGTACTTC	CAISDPRLAGLETQYF
TRBV7-9	TRBD1	.	TRBJ1-5	TGTGCCAGCAGCTCCGGGACAGGGAATCAGCCCCAGCATTTT	CASSSGTGNQPQHF